What follows are 4 T cell receptor beta chains derived from one specimen sequenced in a study of blood T cell repertoires in COVID-19. Here immunoSEQ multiplex PCR was the method, and the copy in TCRdb shows in-frame clones only, minus some. Of about 180,000 clones listed, approximately 89% are singletons. The material sequenced was peripheral blood. The receptors were gathered from a man between 35 and 55 years old with active or convalescent COVID-19.

CDR3 nucleotide sequence: TGTGCCAGCAGATCCGTGACAAGGCCCACGGTCTATGGCTACACCTTC. Translation gives CASRSVTRPTVYGYTF. The chain couples TRBV27 to TRBJ1-2; D is undetermined. Germline assignment: CDR1 MNHEY and CDR2 SMNVEV (reference sequence). CDR3 length: 16 amino acids. V gave up 6 bases and J gave up 4 bases, with 21 bases separating them.

The V and J genes are TRBV7-2 and TRBJ1-2; possibly TRBD1 for D (5 bases). V gave up 4 bases and J gave up 5 bases, with 14 bases separating them. The length of the CDR3 is 14 residues. Germline V lookup: CDR1 SGHTA, CDR2 FQGNSA. CDR3 nucleotide sequence: TGTGCCAGCAGCTCTGGACGGGGGAGATATGGCTACACCTTC. Encoded protein: CASSSGRGRYGYTF.

This clone was seen only once. The chain uses TRBV23-1 and TRBJ1-1, with D maybe TRBD1 (5 bases). TRBV23-1 carries the ORF label, with uncertain function. Between the trimmed V and J ends, which lost 4 bases and 2 bases, there was a span of 17 bases. The CDR3 has 16 residues. The CDR3 protein is CASSLRIRDFNTEAFF. As DNA, the CDR3 is TGCGCCAGCAGTCTCAGAATCCGGGACTTCAACACTGAAGCTTTCTTT.

A remark on this clone: Other nucleotide sequences in the sample specify the same CDR3. The CDR3 is CASSFRGATNEKLFF. In DNA, the CDR3 is TGTGCCAGCAGTTTCAGGGGTGCAACTAATGAAAAACTGTTTTTT. The rearrangement links TRBV27 to TRBJ1-4; TRBD1 might be the D (6 bases). The CDR3 has 15 residues. Germline-derived CDR1 and CDR2 are MNHEY and SMNVEV (reference sequence). Trimming took 3 bases from V and 0 from J, leaving 8 bases between them.